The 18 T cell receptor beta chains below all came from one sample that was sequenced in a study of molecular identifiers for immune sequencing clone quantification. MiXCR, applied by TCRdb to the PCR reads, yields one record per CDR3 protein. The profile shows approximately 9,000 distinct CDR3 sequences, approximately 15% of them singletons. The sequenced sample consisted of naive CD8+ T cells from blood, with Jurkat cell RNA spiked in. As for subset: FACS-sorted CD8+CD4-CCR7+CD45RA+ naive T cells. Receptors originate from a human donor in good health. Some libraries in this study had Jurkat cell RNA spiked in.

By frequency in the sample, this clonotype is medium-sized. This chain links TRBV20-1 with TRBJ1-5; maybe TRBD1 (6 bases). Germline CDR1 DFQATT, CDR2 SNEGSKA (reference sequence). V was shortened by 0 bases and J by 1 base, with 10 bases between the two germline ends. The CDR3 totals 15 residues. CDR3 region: CSARDWGGSNQPQHF. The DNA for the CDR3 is TGCAGTGCTAGAGATTGGGGGGGCAGCAATCAGCCCCAGCATTTT.

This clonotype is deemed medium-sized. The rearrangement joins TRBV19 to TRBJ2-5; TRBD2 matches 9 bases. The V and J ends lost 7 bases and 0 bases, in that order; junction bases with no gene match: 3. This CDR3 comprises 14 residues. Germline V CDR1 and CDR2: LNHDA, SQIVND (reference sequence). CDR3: CASNSGGHQETQYF. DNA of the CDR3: TGTGCCAGTAATAGCGGGGGACACCAAGAGACCCAGTACTTC. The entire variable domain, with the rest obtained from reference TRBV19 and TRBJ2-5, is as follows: DGGITQSPKYLFRKEGQNVTLSCEQNLNHDAMYWYRQDPGQGLRLIYYSQIVNDFQKGDIAEGYSVSREKKESFPLTVTSAQKNPTAFYLCASNSGGHQETQYFGPGTRLLVL.

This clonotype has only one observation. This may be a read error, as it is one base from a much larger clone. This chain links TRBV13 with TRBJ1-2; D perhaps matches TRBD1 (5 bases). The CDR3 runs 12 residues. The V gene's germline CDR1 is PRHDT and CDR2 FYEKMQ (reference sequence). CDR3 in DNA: TGTGCCAGCAGCAGCGGGGACTTCGGCTACGCCTTC. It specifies CASSSGDFGYAF.

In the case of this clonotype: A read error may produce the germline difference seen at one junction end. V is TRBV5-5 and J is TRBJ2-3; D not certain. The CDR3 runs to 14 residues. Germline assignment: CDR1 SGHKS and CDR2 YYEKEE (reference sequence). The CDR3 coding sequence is TGTGCCAGCAGCTTGGTCCCGGATCCAGATACGCCGTATTTT. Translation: CASSLVPDPDTPYF.

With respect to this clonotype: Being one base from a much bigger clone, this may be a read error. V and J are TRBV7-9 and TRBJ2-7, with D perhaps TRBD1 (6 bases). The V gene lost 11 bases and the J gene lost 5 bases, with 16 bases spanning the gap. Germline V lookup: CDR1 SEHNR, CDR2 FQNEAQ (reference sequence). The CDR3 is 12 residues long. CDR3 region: CAEQKTGNEQYF. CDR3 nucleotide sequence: TGTGCCGAACAAAAGACAGGTAACGAGCAGTACTTC.

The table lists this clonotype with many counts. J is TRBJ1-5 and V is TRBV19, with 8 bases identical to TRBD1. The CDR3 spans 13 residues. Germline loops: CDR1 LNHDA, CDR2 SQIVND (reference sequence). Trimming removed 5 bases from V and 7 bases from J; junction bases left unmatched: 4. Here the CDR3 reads CASSLQGGQPQHF. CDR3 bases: TGTGCCAGTAGTCTACAGGGGGGACAGCCCCAGCATTTT.

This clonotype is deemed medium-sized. In DNA, the CDR3 is TGTGCCAGCAGCCCGGGACTAGCGGAGAACACCGGGGAGCTGTTTTTT. As protein: CASSPGLAENTGELFF. The V and J genes are TRBV7-9 and TRBJ2-2; 11 nucleotides agree with TRBD2. V shed 5 bases, J shed 1 base, and the junction held 3 bases outside the gene matches. Germline CDR1 SEHNR, CDR2 FQNEAQ (reference sequence). This CDR3 contains 16 residues.

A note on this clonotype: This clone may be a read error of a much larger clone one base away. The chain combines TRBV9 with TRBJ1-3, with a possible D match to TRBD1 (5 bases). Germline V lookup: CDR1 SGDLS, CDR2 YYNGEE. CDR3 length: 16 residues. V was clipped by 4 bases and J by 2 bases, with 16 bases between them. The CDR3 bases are TGTGCCAGCAGCCCCCCCCCCCGGACAACTGGAAACACCATATATTTT. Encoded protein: CASSPPPRTTGNTIYF.

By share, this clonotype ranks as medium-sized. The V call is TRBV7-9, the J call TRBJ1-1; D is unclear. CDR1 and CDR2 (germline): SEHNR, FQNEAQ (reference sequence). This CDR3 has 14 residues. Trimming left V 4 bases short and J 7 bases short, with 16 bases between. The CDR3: CASSSSLGILEAFF. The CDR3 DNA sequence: TGTGCCAGCAGCTCCAGCTTAGGGATTCTTGAAGCTTTCTTT.

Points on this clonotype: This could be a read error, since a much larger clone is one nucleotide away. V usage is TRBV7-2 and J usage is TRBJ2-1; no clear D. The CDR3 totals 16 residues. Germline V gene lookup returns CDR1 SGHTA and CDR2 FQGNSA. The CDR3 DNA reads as TGTGCCAGCGGCTTAGGCGTCCAGCACTCCTACAATGAGCAGTTCTTC. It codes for CASGLGVQHSYNEQFF.

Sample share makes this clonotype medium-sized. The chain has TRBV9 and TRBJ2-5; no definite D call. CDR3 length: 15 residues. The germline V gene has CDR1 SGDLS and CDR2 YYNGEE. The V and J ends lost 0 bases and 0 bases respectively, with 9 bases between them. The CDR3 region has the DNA TGTGCCAGCAGCGTAGAAGTGGGCAACCAAGAGACCCAGTACTTC. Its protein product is CASSVEVGNQETQYF.

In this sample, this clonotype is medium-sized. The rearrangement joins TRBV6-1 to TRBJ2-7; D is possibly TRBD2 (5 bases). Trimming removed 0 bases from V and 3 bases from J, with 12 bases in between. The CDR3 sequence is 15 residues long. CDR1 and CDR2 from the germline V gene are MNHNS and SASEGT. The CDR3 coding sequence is TGTGCCAGCAGTGAAGCAGGGTTCAGCGGCTACGAGCAGTACTTC. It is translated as CASSEAGFSGYEQYF.

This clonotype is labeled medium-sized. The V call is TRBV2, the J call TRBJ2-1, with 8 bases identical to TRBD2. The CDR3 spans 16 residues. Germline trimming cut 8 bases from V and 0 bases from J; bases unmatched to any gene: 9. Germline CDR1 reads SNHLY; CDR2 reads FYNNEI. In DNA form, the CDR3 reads TGTGCCAGCTCTCGTTCGGGAGGGAGCTCCTACAATGAGCAGTTCTTC. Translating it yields CASSRSGGSSYNEQFF.

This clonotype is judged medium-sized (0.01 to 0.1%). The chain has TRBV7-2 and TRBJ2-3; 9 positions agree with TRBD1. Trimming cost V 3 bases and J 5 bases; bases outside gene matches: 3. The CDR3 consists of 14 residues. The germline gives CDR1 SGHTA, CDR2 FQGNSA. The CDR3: CASSLDRGGDTQYF. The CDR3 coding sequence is TGTGCCAGCAGCTTGGACAGGGGCGGAGATACGCAGTATTTT. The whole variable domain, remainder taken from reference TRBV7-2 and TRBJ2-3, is GAGVSQSPSNKVTEKGKDVELRCDPISGHTALYWYRQSLGQGLEFLIYFQGNSAPDKSGLPSDRFSAERTGGSVSTLTIQRTQQEDSAVYLCASSLDRGGDTQYFGPGTRLTVL.

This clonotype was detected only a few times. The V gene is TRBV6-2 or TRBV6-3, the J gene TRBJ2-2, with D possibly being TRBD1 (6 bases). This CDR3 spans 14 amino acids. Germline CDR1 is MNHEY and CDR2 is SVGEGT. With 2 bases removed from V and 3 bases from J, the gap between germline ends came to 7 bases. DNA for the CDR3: TGTGCCAGCAGTTACGGGACACACACCGGGGAGCTGTTTTTT. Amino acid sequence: CASSYGTHTGELFF.

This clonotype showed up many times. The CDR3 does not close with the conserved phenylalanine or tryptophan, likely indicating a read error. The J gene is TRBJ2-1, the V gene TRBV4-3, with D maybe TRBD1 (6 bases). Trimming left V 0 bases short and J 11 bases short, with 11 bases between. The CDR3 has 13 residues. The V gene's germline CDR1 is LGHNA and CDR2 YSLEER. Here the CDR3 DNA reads TGCGCCAGCAGCCAAGATCCCGGGACAAAGCAGTTCTCC. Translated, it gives CASSQDPGTKQFS.

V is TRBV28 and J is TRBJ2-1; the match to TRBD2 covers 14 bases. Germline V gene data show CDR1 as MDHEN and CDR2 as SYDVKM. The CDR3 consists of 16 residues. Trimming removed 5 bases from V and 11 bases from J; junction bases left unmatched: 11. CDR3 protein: CASSAAGGLAGAKQFF. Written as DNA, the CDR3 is TGTGCCAGCAGTGCTGCCGGGGGACTAGCGGGAGCGAAGCAGTTCTTC.

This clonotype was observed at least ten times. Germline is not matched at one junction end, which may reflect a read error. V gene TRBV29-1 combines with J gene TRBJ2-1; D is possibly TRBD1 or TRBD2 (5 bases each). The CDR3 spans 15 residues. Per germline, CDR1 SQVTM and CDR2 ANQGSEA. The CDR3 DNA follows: TGCGGCGTTGAAGTGCCAGGGACCACCTACAATGAGCAGTTCTTC. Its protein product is CGVEVPGTTYNEQFF.